Following are 7 T cell receptor beta chains from one sample sequenced in a study of blood T cell repertoires in COVID-19. The assay was immunoSEQ multiplex PCR, and TCRdb's table has in-frame clones only and misses some. Here the sample spans roughly 200,000 clones, roughly nine tenths being singletons. The sample comprised PBMCs or T cells enriched from blood (not recorded which). Receptors were obtained from a woman in her 40s with acute COVID-19.

This clone was seen a single time. The chain couples TRBV4-3 to TRBJ2-2, with 8 positions matching TRBD2. CDR3 length equals 17 residues. Unmatched junction bases numbered 7, after V lost 1 base and J lost 3 bases. The V gene's germline CDR1 is LGHNA and CDR2 YSLEER. CDR3 in amino acids: CASSQGMAGGYTGELFF. For the CDR3, the DNA is TGCGCCAGCAGCCAAGGGATGGCGGGAGGATACACCGGGGAGCTGTTTTTT.

The chain uses TRBV28 and TRBJ1-2, with 9 nucleotides matching TRBD1. The CDR3 totals 18 residues. Germline-derived CDR1 and CDR2 are MDHEN and SYDVKM. Losses at the gene ends were 1 base for V and 1 base for J; bases not matched to a gene: 10. CDR3 loop: CASSLFFRRTGDNYGYTF. Written as DNA, the CDR3 is TGTGCCAGCAGTTTATTTTTCCGGAGGACAGGGGATAACTATGGCTACACCTTC.

This rearrangement joins TRBV5-1 to TRBJ1-1, with TRBD1 matching 8 bases. Per the germline V gene, CDR1 is SGHRS and CDR2 is YFSETQ. The V gene end was trimmed by 5 bases and the J gene end by 1 base; junction bases not matched to a gene: 16. CDR3 size: 18 residues. CDR3 residues: CASSPLRQGSGGNTEAFF. DNA for the CDR3: TGCGCCAGCAGTCCCCTCCGACAGGGGTCAGGGGGGAACACTGAAGCTTTCTTT.

This chain connects TRBV12-3 or TRBV12-4 to TRBJ2-1; unclear D gene. V was trimmed by 6 bases and J by 4 bases, leaving 4 bases between them. The CDR3 sequence is 11 residues long. Here the CDR3 DNA reads TGTGCCAGCAGCCTTTACAATGAGCAGTTCTTC. Translated: CASSLYNEQFF.

This chain joins TRBV11-1 and TRBJ2-7; D not resolved. This CDR3 is 13 amino acids long. V was shortened by 1 base and J by 3 bases, with 7 bases between the two germline ends. Germline assignment: CDR1 SGHAT and CDR2 FQDESV (reference sequence). CDR3 nucleotides: TGTGCCAGCAGCTTAGGGCAGATCTACGAGCAGTACTTC. Its protein is CASSLGQIYEQYF.

The chain links TRBV3-1 (or the pseudogene TRBV3-2) to TRBJ2-7; TRBD2 agrees at 7 bases. The CDR3 sequence is 15 residues long. Per the germline V gene, CDR1 is LGHDT and CDR2 is YNNKEL (reference sequence). Trimming took 5 bases from V and 4 from J; bases not matched to a gene: 11. The CDR3 sequence: CASSSAPGGSYEQYF. The CDR3, as DNA: TGTGCCAGCAGCAGCGCTCCGGGAGGATCTTACGAGCAGTACTTC.

This clone is a singleton in its sample. This chain links TRBV2 with TRBJ2-3; D is perhaps TRBD2 (6 bases). Trimming removed 2 bases from V and 3 bases from J, with 12 bases in between. The germline gives CDR1 SNHLY, CDR2 FYNNEI. CDR3 length: 15 amino acids. The CDR3 bases are TGTGCCAGCAGTGAAATCGGCGGGGCGACAGATACGCAGTATTTT. Protein product: CASSEIGGATDTQYF.